The 30 T cell receptor beta chains below were found in one sample sequenced in a study of OX40 agonist ivuxolimab in advanced cancers. Some clones are missing from TCRdb's copy, which holds only in-frame ones; the method was immunoSEQ multiplex PCR. The sample lists roughly 90,000 clones, roughly 87% occurring once. The input for sequencing was CD4+ or CD8+ T cells sorted from blood, taken in a trial of the OX40 agonist ivuxolimab. The receptors were sampled from an adult with an advanced solid tumor such as melanoma, head and neck, liver or kidney cancer.

This clone was counted a few times. The CDR3 region has the DNA TGTGCCAGCCGGAGACTAGCGGGGAGAAACACCGGGGAGCTGTTTTTT. Translating it yields CASRRLAGRNTGELFF. The chain recombines TRBV2 with TRBJ2-2; 11 positions agree with TRBD2. V lost 8 bases and J lost 2; bases outside the gene matches: 7. The CDR3 consists of 16 residues. CDR1 SNHLY and CDR2 FYNNEI come from the germline V gene.

The rearrangement links TRBV7-8 to TRBJ2-5, with D maybe TRBD2 (6 bases). The germline V gene has CDR1 SGHVS and CDR2 FQNEAQ. This CDR3 comprises 17 residues. Trimming shortened V by 1 base and J by 4 bases, and 19 bases separated the two germline ends. The CDR3: CASSLVLFWGDGETQYF. The CDR3 region has the DNA TGTGCCAGCAGCTTAGTTTTGTTCTGGGGGGACGGAGAGACCCAGTACTTC.

The gene calls are TRBV18 and TRBJ1-2; 11 bases line up with TRBD1. The CDR3 has 18 residues. The V gene's germline CDR1 is KGHSH and CDR2 LQKENI. The V segment lost 1 base and the J segment 8 bases; nucleotides outside the gene matches: 15. In nucleotides, the CDR3 is TGTGCCAGCTCACCACTTGAGAAAAGGACAGGGGGCGCGAGGGGCTACACCTTC. Protein sequence: CASSPLEKRTGGARGYTF.

The chain combines TRBV6-6 with TRBJ1-1, with D uncertain. V lost 2 bases to trimming and J lost 1 base, with 5 bases between them. The length of the CDR3 is 13 residues. Germline V CDR1 and CDR2: MNHNY, SVGAGI (reference sequence). The chain's CDR3 is CASSYLSNTEAFF. DNA of the CDR3: TGTGCCAGCAGTTACCTTTCGAACACTGAAGCTTTCTTT.

This chain joins TRBV5-5 and TRBJ2-7; tentatively, D is TRBD2 (6 bases). The germline V gene encodes CDR1 SGHKS and CDR2 YYEKEE (reference sequence). CDR3 length: 15 amino acids. V was trimmed by 0 bases and J by 2 bases, leaving 12 bases between them. The CDR3: CASSLAGSGTYEQYF. The CDR3 DNA is TGTGCCAGCAGCTTGGCCGGGAGCGGCACCTACGAGCAGTACTTC. The entire variable domain, with the rest obtained from reference TRBV5-5 and TRBJ2-7, is as follows: DAGVTQSPTHLIKTRGQQVTLRCSPISGHKSVSWYQQVLGQGPQFIFQYYEKEERGRGNFPDRFSARQFPNYSSELNVNALLLGDSALYLCASSLAGSGTYEQYFGPGTRLTVT.

This clone was recorded only once. The chain recombines TRBV28 with TRBJ1-5, with D unresolved. V lost 4 bases, J lost 7 bases, and 14 bases lay in between. The CDR3 extends over 14 amino acids. Germline values: CDR1 MDHEN, CDR2 SYDVKM. The CDR3 DNA reads TGTGCCAGCAGTTCCCCCGGTGTTGGGCAGCCCCAGCATTTT. It is translated as CASSSPGVGQPQHF.

This clone showed up just once. V and J are TRBV2 and TRBJ2-2, with TRBD2 matching over 9 bases. Germline V CDR1 and CDR2: SNHLY, FYNNEI. The length of the CDR3 is 16 residues. V lost 4 bases and J lost 2; bases outside the gene matches: 5. CDR3 sequence: CASSGLAGDNTGELFF. CDR3 coding DNA: TGTGCCAGCAGTGGGTTAGCGGGGGATAACACCGGGGAGCTGTTTTTT.

CDR3 in amino acids: CASSPSHTSTDTQYF. The CDR3 DNA reads as TGTGCCAGCAGCCCCAGCCATACAAGCACAGATACGCAGTATTTT. V gene TRBV6-5 combines with J gene TRBJ2-3; D not resolved. CDR1 and CDR2 from the germline V gene are MNHEY and SVGAGI. Trimming cost V 6 bases and J 0 bases, with 13 bases left between them. This CDR3 has 15 amino acids.

The CDR3 loop reads CASSPVAGVTDTQYF. CDR3 nucleotide sequence: TGTGCCAGCAGCCCCGTAGCGGGGGTCACAGATACGCAGTATTTT. The chain recombines TRBV7-3 with TRBJ2-3; the match to TRBD2 covers 9 bases. The CDR3 totals 15 residues. The V segment lost 5 bases and the J segment 2 bases; nucleotides outside the gene matches: 5. Germline CDR1 SGHTA, CDR2 FQGTGA.

The chain employs TRBV7-9 and TRBJ2-2; D remains unclear. This CDR3 is built from 15 residues. Deletions cut 5 bases from V and 0 bases from J, with 10 bases between. The germline CDR1 and CDR2 sequences are SEHNR and FQNEAQ (reference sequence). The CDR3 DNA is TGTGCCAGCAGCCCTGACACAGCGAACACCGGGGAGCTGTTTTTT. Translating it yields CASSPDTANTGELFF.

The V call is TRBV5-1, the J call TRBJ2-1; no clear D. This CDR3 has 13 residues. Looked up from germline, CDR1 is SGHRS and CDR2 is YFSETQ. The germline V and J ends were trimmed by 4 bases and 0 bases, with 5 bases remaining between them. The CDR3 is CASSPSSYNEQFF. In DNA form, the CDR3 reads TGCGCCAGCAGCCCCAGCTCCTACAATGAGCAGTTCTTC.

V and J are TRBV27 and TRBJ2-7; 8 nucleotides align to TRBD1. The V segment lost 4 bases and the J segment 3 bases; nucleotides outside the gene matches: 8. Germline V gene sequence: CDR1 MNHEY, CDR2 SMNVEV (reference sequence). There are 15 residues in the CDR3. CDR3 bases: TGTGCCAGCAGTTCCTCGTGGGGGACAGGCTACGAGCAGTACTTC. The encoded protein is CASSSSWGTGYEQYF.

The gene calls are TRBV6-1 and TRBJ2-2, with a possible D match to TRBD2 (7 bases). Germline V gene sequence: CDR1 MNHNS, CDR2 SASEGT. Trimming removed 4 bases from V and 6 bases from J, with 15 bases in between. The CDR3 spans 15 residues. The CDR3 DNA sequence: TGTGCCAGCAGTGCCTCCGGGGGGCGATCCGGGGAGCTGTTTTTT. Translating gives CASSASGGRSGELFF.

The CDR3 loop reads CASSQESARHYGYTF. CDR3 nucleotide sequence: TGTGCCAGCAGCCAAGAATCGGCGAGGCACTATGGCTACACCTTC. The chain employs TRBV4-2 and TRBJ1-2, with D unresolved. CDR3 length: 15 residues. From germline, CDR1 is LGHNA and CDR2 YNFKEQ. V was trimmed by 0 bases and J by 3 bases, leaving 11 bases between them.

The chain employs TRBV11-2 and TRBJ1-1; tentative D call: TRBD1 (5 bases). Germline CDR1 SGHAT, CDR2 FQNNGV. CDR3 length: 14 amino acids. Trimming removed 5 bases at V and 0 bases at J, with 10 bases between. The CDR3 reads CASSPAGLNTEAFF. In DNA, the CDR3 is TGTGCCAGCAGCCCGGCAGGGTTGAACACTGAAGCTTTCTTT.

Remarks on this clone: The sample holds other DNA sequences that translate to the same CDR3. The genes are TRBV5-6 and TRBJ1-2; D unresolved. Germline loops: CDR1 SGHDT, CDR2 YYEEEE. The V end was cut by 4 bases, the J end by 1 base, with 8 bases between. CDR3 length: 13 amino acids. The CDR3 DNA is TGTGCCAGCAGCCCGGACCGTAACTATGGCTACACCTTC. Amino acids: CASSPDRNYGYTF.

The CDR3 sequence is CASRQGEITWISGANVLTF. The CDR3 DNA reads as TGCGCCAGCAGACAAGGAGAGATTACCTGGATCTCTGGGGCCAACGTCCTGACTTTC. The chain couples TRBV5-1 to TRBJ2-6; no clear D gene. The V end lost 5 bases, the J end lost 0 bases, and 21 bases lay between the germline ends. The CDR3 is 19 amino acids. Germline V lookup: CDR1 SGHRS, CDR2 YFSETQ.

DNA for the CDR3: TGTGCCAGCAGTTACACGGGACAGTCCTATGGCTACACCTTC. It specifies CASSYTGQSYGYTF. This chain joins TRBV6-6 and TRBJ1-2; 7 nucleotides align to TRBD1. Germline CDR1 and CDR2: MNHNY and SVGAGI (reference sequence). Unmatched junction bases numbered 4, after V lost 2 bases and J lost 4 bases. The CDR3 spans 14 residues.

The rearrangement uses TRBV28 and TRBJ2-2, with TRBD1 matching over 9 bases. The germline CDR1 and CDR2 sequences are MDHEN and SYDVKM. This CDR3 has 15 amino acids. The V and J ends lost 6 bases and 9 bases, in that order; junction bases with no gene match: 11. The CDR3 here is CASSRGGQGIRELFF. As DNA, the CDR3 is TGTGCCAGCAGCCGAGGCGGACAGGGGATACGGGAGCTGTTTTTT. Variable domain in full (rest from reference TRBV28 and TRBJ2-2): DVKVTQSSRYLVKRTGEKVFLECVQDMDHENMFWYRQDPGLGLRLIYFSYDVKMKEKGDIPEGYSVSREKKERFSLILESASTNQTSMYLCASSRGGQGIRELFFGEGSRLTVL.

This clone occurred once. The chain employs TRBV5-1 and TRBJ1-5; D is unresolved. Trimming took off 3 bases at V and 6 bases at J, with 19 bases between the two ends. The CDR3 contains 16 residues. Germline CDR1 is SGHRS and CDR2 is YFSETQ. The CDR3 nucleotides are TGCGCCAGCAGCTCCCGAGCGCCGGGAGGGAGTCAGCCCCAGCATTTT. As protein: CASSSRAPGGSQPQHF.

CDR3 residues: CASSYYTGDNSPLHF. The CDR3 nucleotides are TGTGCCAGCAGTTACTACACAGGGGATAATTCACCCCTCCACTTT. V gene TRBV6-6 combines with J gene TRBJ1-6; TRBD1 aligns across 7 bases. Trimming removed 1 base from V and 5 bases from J; junction bases left unmatched: 2. Germline values: CDR1 MNHNY, CDR2 SVGAGI (reference sequence). This CDR3 has 15 residues.

The gene calls are TRBV5-4 and TRBJ2-2; 9 bases are a match to TRBD2. Germline V gene sequence: CDR1 SGHNT, CDR2 YYREEE (reference sequence). The CDR3 length is 16 residues. J gave up 6 bases and V 0 bases, and 6 bases lay outside the gene matches. CDR3 sequence reads: CASSLDGGGVPGELFF. CDR3 coding DNA: TGTGCCAGCAGCTTGGATGGCGGGGGGGTCCCCGGGGAGCTGTTTTTT.

This chain links TRBV9 with TRBJ2-3, with 7 bases fitting TRBD2. J gave up 1 base and V 0 bases, and 2 bases lay outside the gene matches. Germline loops: CDR1 SGDLS, CDR2 YYNGEE. The CDR3 sequence is 15 residues long. The chain's CDR3 is CASSVDAGGTDTQYF. The DNA of the CDR3 is TGTGCCAGCAGCGTAGATGCGGGGGGCACAGATACGCAGTATTTT.

The chain recombines TRBV7-2 with TRBJ1-2, with 10 nucleotides matching TRBD1. The CDR3 consists of 16 residues. CDR1 is SGHTA, CDR2 FQGNSA, per germline. V shed 3 bases and J 3 bases; nucleotides not matched to a gene: 7. The CDR3 DNA sequence: TGTGCCAGCAGCTTGAGGACCGGGACAGGGGACTATGGCTACACCTTC. Protein product: CASSLRTGTGDYGYTF.

This chain links TRBV4-2 with TRBJ2-3; unclear D gene. CDR1 and CDR2 (germline): LGHNA, YNFKEQ. The CDR3 covers 14 residues. Trimming cost V 0 bases and J 5 bases, with 9 bases left between them. The CDR3 DNA sequence: TGTGCCAGCAGCCAAGAAGGACCTAGAGATACGCAGTATTTT. Its translation is CASSQEGPRDTQYF.

The chain has TRBV30 and TRBJ2-1, with 7 bases lining up with TRBD2. Unmatched junction bases numbered 11, after V lost 4 bases and J lost 8 bases. There are 14 residues in the CDR3. CDR1 and CDR2 (germline): GTSNPN, SVGIG (reference sequence). The CDR3, as DNA: TGTGCCTGGAAGAGGCGGGAGCCCTTCGATGAGCAGTTCTTC. Its translation is CAWKRREPFDEQFF.

V and J are TRBV5-1 and TRBJ1-1; D may be TRBD1 (5 bases). The CDR3 has 14 amino acids. The germline V and J ends were trimmed by 7 bases and 0 bases, with 13 bases remaining between them. Germline lookup yields CDR1 SGHRS and CDR2 YFSETQ. This CDR3 reads CASAEGQMNTEAFF. CDR3 in DNA: TGCGCCAGCGCAGAGGGGCAGATGAACACTGAAGCTTTCTTT.

This clone was detected a few times. V gene TRBV30 combines with J gene TRBJ2-3; no clear D gene. The ends were cut back, 4 bases at V and 5 bases at J, with 13 bases in the middle. CDR3 length equals 13 residues. CDR1 is GTSNPN, CDR2 SVGIG, per germline (reference sequence). CDR3 DNA: TGTGCCTGGACCTTACCCCCCGGAGATACGCAGTATTTT. Residues: CAWTLPPGDTQYF.

This chain connects TRBV11-1 to TRBJ2-7; the D gene is possibly TRBD2 (5 bases). Per the germline V gene, CDR1 is SGHAT and CDR2 is FQDESV (reference sequence). The CDR3 covers 15 residues. The V and J ends lost 5 bases and 3 bases respectively, with 17 bases between them. DNA of the CDR3: TGTGCCAGCAGCAGCGACTCCGGGGTTTACTACGAGCAGTACTTC. This gives the protein CASSSDSGVYYEQYF.

The chain links TRBV7-9 to TRBJ1-5; tentative D call: TRBD1 (5 bases). V was pared by 2 bases and J by 5 bases, with 10 bases between. Germline V gene lookup returns CDR1 SEHNR and CDR2 FQNEAQ (reference sequence). This CDR3 has 14 amino acids. In DNA, the CDR3 is TGTGCCAGCAGCTTAAAGGGAGGGGATCAGCCCCAGCATTTT. It translates to CASSLKGGDQPQHF.